These T cell receptor beta chains were read from a single sample in a study of T cell responses to AZD1222 COVID-19 vaccine. The table came from immunoSEQ multiplex PCR; TCRdb's copy has only in-frame clones and leaves some out. The repertoire has more than 150,000 clones, more than 85% of them found once; the top ten carry roughly 1.6%. The material was peripheral blood, obtained 28 days after the second AZD1222 dose. These receptor sequences come from an adult who received the AZD1222 COVID-19 vaccine. The CDR3 runs from the conserved cysteine through the conserved F or W. The order of the fields is V gene, CDR3 length, CDR3 protein.

v_gene: TRBV3-1/TRBV3-2; len: 14; CDR3aa: CASSQAAAKETQYF
v_gene: TRBV18; len: 15; CDR3aa: CASSPDRGLNQPQHF
v_gene: TRBV7-2; len: 15; CDR3aa: CASSLMTASLGGYTF
v_gene: TRBV6-5; len: 13; CDR3aa: CASNSPDLTEAFF
v_gene: TRBV7-8; len: 15; CDR3aa: CASSPSRGQNTEAFF
v_gene: TRBV28; len: 14; CDR3aa: CASSRTPSGNTIYF
v_gene: TRBV24-1; len: 14; CDR3aa: CATNGADSYNEQFF
v_gene: TRBV7-8; len: 14; CDR3aa: CASNRASGNNEQFF
v_gene: TRBV24-1; len: 15; CDR3aa: CATSVGGSYTDTQYF
v_gene: TRBV6-5; len: 15; CDR3aa: CASSTSGSISGELFF
v_gene: TRBV13; len: 15; CDR3aa: CASSLVGLLGYEQYF
v_gene: TRBV5-1; len: 16; CDR3aa: CASSPVLGGGYNEQFF
v_gene: TRBV7-9; len: 13; CDR3aa: CASSFETPGGYTF
v_gene: TRBV5-1; len: 13; CDR3aa: CASRSDLNTEAFF
v_gene: TRBV12-3/TRBV12-4; len: 13; CDR3aa: CASNRGTGAGYTF
v_gene: TRBV6-2/TRBV6-3; len: 12; CDR3aa: CASSYGPYGYTF
v_gene: TRBV10-3; len: 15; CDR3aa: CAISEGGTANTEAFF
v_gene: TRBV30; len: 17; CDR3aa: CAWSTGLAGWKTGELFF
v_gene: TRBV5-6; len: 15; CDR3aa: CASSLNGGISYEQYF
v_gene: TRBV3-1/TRBV3-2; len: 15; CDR3aa: CASSPRGQMSWEQYF
v_gene: TRBV19; len: 16; CDR3aa: CASSIITGKSNQPQHF
v_gene: TRBV19; len: 13; CDR3aa: CASHEPGNTEAFF
v_gene: TRBV27; len: 14; CDR3aa: CASSLFPGWNTIYF
v_gene: TRBV9; len: 14; CDR3aa: CASSVEGSGEKLFF
v_gene: TRBV7-2; len: 16; CDR3aa: CASSPSGGAPADTQYF
v_gene: TRBV5-3; len: 15; CDR3aa: CARSLGSGAPYEQYF
v_gene: TRBV6-5; len: 14; CDR3aa: CASSSQGEDYGYTF
v_gene: TRBV25-1; len: 14; CDR3aa: CASTSGSPKETQYF
v_gene: TRBV23-1; len: 17; CDR3aa: CEPAGQGASIVQETQYF
v_gene: TRBV19; len: 13; CDR3aa: CASSAAGYEKLFF
v_gene: TRBV29-1; len: 11; CDR3aa: CSVEYGMEQYF